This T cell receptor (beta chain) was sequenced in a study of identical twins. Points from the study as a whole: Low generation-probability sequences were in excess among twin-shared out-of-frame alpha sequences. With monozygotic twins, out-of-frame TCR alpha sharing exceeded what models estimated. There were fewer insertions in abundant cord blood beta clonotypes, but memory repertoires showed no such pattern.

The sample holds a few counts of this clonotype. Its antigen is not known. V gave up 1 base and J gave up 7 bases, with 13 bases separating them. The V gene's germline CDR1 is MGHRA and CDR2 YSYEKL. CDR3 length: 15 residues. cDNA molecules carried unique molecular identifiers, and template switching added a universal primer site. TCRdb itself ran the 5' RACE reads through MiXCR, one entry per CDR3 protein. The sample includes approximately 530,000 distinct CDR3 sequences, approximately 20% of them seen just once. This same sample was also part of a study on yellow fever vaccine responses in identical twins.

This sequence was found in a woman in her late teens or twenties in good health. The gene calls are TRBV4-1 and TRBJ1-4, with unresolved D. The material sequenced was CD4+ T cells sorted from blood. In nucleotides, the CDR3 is TGCGCCAGCAGCCAAGGAGGGAGGGTGGGTGAAAAACTGTTTTTT. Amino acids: CASSQGGRVGEKLFF.